The clone carrying this T cell receptor beta chain was counted ten times or more. One entry per CDR3 protein, called by TCRdb with MiXCR from the RT-PCR reads. The sample carries about 230,000 distinct CDR3 sequences, 14% recorded once. The record originates from a study of patients and donors after allogeneic stem cell transplantation. Source material: blood, either unsorted or a sorted T cell fraction (not recorded which). This clonotype was obtained from a human donor who was either an allogeneic HSCT recipient or a stem cell or donor lymphocyte infusion donor (not recorded which). It is not recorded whose cells these are; they may come from a transplant donor.

This chain's CDR3 is CASSYSEGSNTEAFF. In DNA form, the CDR3 reads TGTGCCAGCAGTTATTCAGAGGGGTCGAACACTGAAGCTTTCTTT. The chain joins TRBV12-3 or TRBV12-4 to TRBJ1-1, with D possibly being TRBD1 (5 bases). CDR3 size: 15 residues. The ends were cut back, 4 bases at V and 1 base at J, with 13 bases in the middle.